The rows below give T cell receptor beta chains drawn from one sample of a study of T-cell reconstitution after alpha-beta-depleted transplantation in children. TCRdb fed the PCR reads into MiXCR, producing one record per CDR3 protein. The sample comprises 610,000 or so distinct CDR3 sequences, approximately 30% of which are singletons, and 35% to 40% rests with the top ten. The sequencing used PBMCs, collected before TCRalphabeta/CD19-depleted stem cell transplant. Source of these receptors: a boy in the first two years of life with Wiskott-Aldrich syndrome, due to receive a stem cell transplant. Each CDR3 is given without its conserved first and last residue.

J: TRBJ2-7; V: TRBV27; CDR3: ASSPSGSEYEQY
J: TRBJ2-5; V: TRBV7-3; CDR3: ASSLLGSGRVQETQY
J: TRBJ2-2; V: TRBV6-1; CDR3: ASNGQLNTGELF
J: TRBJ2-1; V: TRBV5-1; CDR3: ASSLELAGGEQF
J: TRBJ2-2; V: TRBV27; CDR3: ASSLRVLDTGELF
J: TRBJ1-3; V: TRBV9; CDR3: ASSARWKGSGNTIY
J: TRBJ2-7; V: TRBV5-1; CDR3: ASRAGGTHEQY
J: TRBJ2-3; V: TRBV12-3/TRBV12-4; CDR3: ASSFGHYTDTQY
J: TRBJ1-3; V: TRBV11-2; CDR3: ASSQTRGTLGNTIY
J: TRBJ1-4; V: TRBV7-9; CDR3: ASSLSASNEKLF
J: TRBJ2-1; V: TRBV28; CDR3: ASSFMASGFSAYNEQF
J: TRBJ2-1; V: TRBV11-1; CDR3: ASSLLAGLVYNEQF
J: TRBJ1-1; V: TRBV20-1; CDR3: SARGQGPRAF
J: TRBJ2-7; V: TRBV5-1; CDR3: ASSLASTGGEQY
J: TRBJ2-1; V: TRBV5-1; CDR3: ASSFAGQYNEQF
J: TRBJ2-1; V: TRBV5-1; CDR3: ASSAQWASGNNEQF
J: TRBJ2-3; V: TRBV7-9; CDR3: ASSLASAGDTQY
J: TRBJ2-5; V: TRBV6-1; CDR3: ASSWMGLAEETQY
J: TRBJ2-1; V: TRBV20-1; CDR3: SLWGGAYNEQF
J: TRBJ2-1; V: TRBV7-2; CDR3: ASSLDWVSDNEQF
J: TRBJ1-1; V: TRBV7-2; CDR3: ASSSIMNTEAF
J: TRBJ2-1; V: TRBV10-2; CDR3: ASSESLGAGRYNEQF
J: TRBJ2-7; V: TRBV5-1; CDR3: ASSNDPSEQY
J: TRBJ2-7; V: TRBV20-1; CDR3: SASYKTYEQY
J: TRBJ2-5; V: TRBV2; CDR3: ASSVELAAQETQY
J: TRBJ2-1; V: TRBV5-1; CDR3: ASSQRTSGNEQF
J: TRBJ2-4; V: TRBV27; CDR3: ASSPGLAGGWAKNIQY
J: TRBJ2-7; V: TRBV5-8; CDR3: ASSSSGTRVSYEQY
J: TRBJ1-3; V: TRBV20-1; CDR3: SARGGNTIY
J: TRBJ2-3; V: TRBV5-1; CDR3: ASSLGGQVTDTQY
J: TRBJ1-6; V: TRBV27; CDR3: ASTFDRGHSPLH
J: TRBJ1-5; V: TRBV28; CDR3: ASSPRGGRGQPQH
J: TRBJ2-1; V: TRBV27; CDR3: ASRGQGAKQF
J: TRBJ2-1; V: TRBV14; CDR3: ASSLRTSRNEQF
J: TRBJ2-1; V: TRBV5-1; CDR3: ASSLPISEVLGNEQF
J: TRBJ2-1; V: TRBV27; CDR3: ASSLILAGAHNEQF
J: TRBJ2-1; V: TRBV5-1; CDR3: ASSPDGAGTSGRNEQF
J: TRBJ2-1; V: TRBV5-1; CDR3: ASGRQGFYNEQF
J: TRBJ2-1; V: TRBV5-1; CDR3: ASSLSPGSGRSYNEQF
J: TRBJ1-5; V: TRBV10-3; CDR3: AISESLIGNQPQH
J: TRBJ2-3; V: TRBV10-3; CDR3: AISAAETDTQY
J: TRBJ1-6; V: TRBV2; CDR3: ASSERLGYNSPLH
J: TRBJ2-7; V: TRBV12-3/TRBV12-4; CDR3: ASSLGTDYYEQY
J: TRBJ2-7; V: TRBV6-1; CDR3: ACRRLAGPYEQY
J: TRBJ2-5; V: TRBV20-1; CDR3: SARSTENQAGGPQY
J: TRBJ2-2; V: TRBV10-3; CDR3: ATGLAGGTGELF
J: TRBJ2-1; V: TRBV12-3/TRBV12-4; CDR3: ASTLLSRGYNEQF
J: TRBJ2-1; V: TRBV10-3; CDR3: AISEESGGEDEQF
J: TRBJ2-3; V: TRBV5-1; CDR3: ASSLDGQSTDTQY
J: TRBJ1-5; V: TRBV6-2/TRBV6-3; CDR3: ASSHKQKQVRGQPQH
J: TRBJ2-2; V: TRBV7-9; CDR3: ASSTPGQLSNTGELF
J: TRBJ2-1; V: TRBV20-1; CDR3: SARVPSGRGSEQF
J: TRBJ2-5; V: TRBV20-1; CDR3: SARDGAEETQY